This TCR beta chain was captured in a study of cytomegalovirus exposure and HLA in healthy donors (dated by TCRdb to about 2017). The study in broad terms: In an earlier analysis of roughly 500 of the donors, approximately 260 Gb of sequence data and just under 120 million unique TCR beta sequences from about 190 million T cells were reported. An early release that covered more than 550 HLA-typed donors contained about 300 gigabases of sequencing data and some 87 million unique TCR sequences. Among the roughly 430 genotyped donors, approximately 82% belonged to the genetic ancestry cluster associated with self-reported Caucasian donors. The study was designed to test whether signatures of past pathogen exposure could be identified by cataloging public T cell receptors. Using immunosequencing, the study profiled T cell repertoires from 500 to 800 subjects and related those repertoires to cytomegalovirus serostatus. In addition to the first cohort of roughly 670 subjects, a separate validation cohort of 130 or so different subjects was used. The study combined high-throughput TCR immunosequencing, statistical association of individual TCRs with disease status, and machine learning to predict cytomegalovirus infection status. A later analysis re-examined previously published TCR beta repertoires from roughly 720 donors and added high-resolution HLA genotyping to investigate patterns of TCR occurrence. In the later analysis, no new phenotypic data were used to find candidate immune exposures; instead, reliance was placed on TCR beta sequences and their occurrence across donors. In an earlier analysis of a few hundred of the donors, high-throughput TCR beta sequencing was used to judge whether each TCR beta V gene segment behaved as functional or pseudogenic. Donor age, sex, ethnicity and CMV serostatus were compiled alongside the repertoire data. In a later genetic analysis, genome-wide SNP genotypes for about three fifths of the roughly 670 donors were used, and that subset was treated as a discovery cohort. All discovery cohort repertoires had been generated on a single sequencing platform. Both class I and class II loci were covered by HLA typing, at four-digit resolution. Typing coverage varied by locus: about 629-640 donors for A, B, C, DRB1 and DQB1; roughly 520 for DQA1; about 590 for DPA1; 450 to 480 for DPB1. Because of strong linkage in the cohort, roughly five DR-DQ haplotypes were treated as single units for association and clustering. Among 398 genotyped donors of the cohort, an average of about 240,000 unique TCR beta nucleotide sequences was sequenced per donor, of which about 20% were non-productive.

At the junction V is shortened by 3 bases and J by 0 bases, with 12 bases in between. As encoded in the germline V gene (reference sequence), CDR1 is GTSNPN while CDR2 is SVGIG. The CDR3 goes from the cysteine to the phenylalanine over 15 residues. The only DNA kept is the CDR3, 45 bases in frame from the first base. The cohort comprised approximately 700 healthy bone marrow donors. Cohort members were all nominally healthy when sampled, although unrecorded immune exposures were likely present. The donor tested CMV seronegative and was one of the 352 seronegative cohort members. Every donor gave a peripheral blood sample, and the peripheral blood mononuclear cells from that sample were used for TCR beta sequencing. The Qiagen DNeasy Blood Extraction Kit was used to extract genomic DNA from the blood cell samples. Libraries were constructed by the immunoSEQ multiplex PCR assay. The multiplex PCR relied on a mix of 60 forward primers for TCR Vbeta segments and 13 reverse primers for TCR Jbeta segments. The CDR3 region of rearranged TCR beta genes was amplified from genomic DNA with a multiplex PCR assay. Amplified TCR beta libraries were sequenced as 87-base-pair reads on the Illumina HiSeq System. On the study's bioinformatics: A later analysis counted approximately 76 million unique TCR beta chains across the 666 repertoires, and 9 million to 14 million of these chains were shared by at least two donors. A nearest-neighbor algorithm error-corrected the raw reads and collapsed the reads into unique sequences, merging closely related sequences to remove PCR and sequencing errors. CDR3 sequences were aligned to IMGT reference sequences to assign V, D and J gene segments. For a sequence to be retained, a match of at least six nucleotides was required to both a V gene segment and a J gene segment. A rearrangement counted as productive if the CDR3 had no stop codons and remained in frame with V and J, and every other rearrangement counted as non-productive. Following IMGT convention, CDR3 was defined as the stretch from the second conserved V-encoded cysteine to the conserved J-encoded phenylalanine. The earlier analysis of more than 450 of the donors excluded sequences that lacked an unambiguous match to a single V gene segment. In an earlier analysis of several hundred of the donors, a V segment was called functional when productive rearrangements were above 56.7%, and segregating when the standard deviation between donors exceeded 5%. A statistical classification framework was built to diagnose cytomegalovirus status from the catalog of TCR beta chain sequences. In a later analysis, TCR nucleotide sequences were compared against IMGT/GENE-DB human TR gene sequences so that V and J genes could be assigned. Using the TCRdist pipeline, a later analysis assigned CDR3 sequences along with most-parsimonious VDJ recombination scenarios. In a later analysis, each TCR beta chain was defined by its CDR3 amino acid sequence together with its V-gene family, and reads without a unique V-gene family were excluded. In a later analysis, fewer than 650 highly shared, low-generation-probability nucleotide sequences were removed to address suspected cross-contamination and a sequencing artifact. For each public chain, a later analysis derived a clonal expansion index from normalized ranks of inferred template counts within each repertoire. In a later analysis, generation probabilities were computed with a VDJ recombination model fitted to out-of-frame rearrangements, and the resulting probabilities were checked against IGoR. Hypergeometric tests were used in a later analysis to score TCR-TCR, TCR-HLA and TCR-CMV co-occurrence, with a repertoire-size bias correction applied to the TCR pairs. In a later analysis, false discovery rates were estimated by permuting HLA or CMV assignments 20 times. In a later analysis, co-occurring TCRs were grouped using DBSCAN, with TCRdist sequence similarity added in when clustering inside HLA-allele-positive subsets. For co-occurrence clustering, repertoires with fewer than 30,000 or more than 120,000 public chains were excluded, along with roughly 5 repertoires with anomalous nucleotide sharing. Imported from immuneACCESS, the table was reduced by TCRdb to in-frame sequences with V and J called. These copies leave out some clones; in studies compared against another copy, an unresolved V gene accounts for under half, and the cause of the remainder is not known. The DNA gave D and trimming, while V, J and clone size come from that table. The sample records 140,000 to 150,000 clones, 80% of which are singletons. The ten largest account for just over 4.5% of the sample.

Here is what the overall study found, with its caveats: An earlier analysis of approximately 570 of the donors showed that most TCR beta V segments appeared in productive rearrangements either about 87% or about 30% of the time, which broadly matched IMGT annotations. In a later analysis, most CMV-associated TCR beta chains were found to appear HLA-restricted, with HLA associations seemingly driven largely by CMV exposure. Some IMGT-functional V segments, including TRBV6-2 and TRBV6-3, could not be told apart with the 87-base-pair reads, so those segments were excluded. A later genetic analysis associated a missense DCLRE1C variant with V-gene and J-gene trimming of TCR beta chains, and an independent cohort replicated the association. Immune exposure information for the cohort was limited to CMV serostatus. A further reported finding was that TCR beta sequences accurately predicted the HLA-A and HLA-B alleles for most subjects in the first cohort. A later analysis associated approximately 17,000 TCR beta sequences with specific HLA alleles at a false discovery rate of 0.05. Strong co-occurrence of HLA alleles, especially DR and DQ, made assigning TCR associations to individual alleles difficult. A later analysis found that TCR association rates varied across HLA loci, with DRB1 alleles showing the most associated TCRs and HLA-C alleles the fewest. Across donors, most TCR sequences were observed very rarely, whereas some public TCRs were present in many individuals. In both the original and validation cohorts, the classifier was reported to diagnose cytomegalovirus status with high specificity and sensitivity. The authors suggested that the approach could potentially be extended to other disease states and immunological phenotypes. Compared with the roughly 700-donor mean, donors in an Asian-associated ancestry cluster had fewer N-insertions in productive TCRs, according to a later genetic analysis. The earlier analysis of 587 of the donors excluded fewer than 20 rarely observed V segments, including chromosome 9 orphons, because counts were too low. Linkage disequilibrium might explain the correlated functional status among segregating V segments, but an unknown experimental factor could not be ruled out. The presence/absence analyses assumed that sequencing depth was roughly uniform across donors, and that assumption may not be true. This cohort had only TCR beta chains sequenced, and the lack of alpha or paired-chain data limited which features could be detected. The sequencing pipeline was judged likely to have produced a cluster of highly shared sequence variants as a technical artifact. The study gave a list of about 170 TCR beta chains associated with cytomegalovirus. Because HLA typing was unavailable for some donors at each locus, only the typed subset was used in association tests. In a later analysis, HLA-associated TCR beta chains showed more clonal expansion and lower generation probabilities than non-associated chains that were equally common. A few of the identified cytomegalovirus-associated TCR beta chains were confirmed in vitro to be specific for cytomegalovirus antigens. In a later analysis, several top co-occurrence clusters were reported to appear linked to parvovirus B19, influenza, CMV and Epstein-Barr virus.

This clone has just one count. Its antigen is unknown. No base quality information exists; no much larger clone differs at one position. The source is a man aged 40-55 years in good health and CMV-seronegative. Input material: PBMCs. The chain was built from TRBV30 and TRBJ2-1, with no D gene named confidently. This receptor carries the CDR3 CAWRVMESSYNEQFF. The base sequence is TGTGCCTGGAGGGTGATGGAGAGCTCCTACAATGAGCAGTTCTTC.